These T cell receptor beta chains were read from a single sample in a study of blood T cell repertoires in COVID-19. Assay used: immunoSEQ multiplex PCR; TCRdb lists only in-frame clones, some missing. The table includes about 200,000 clones, about 82% detected once. Sequences were obtained from PBMCs or T cells enriched from blood (not recorded which). The source of these receptors is a man aged 35-49 years with acute COVID-19. The CDR3 runs from the conserved cysteine through the conserved F or W. Fields, in order: J gene, clone size, V gene, D gene, CDR3 DNA, CDR3 protein. D genes are given only for firm matches. Size values are once, few and many counts, or a class for expanded clones, and some rows have none.

j_gene: TRBJ1-5
abundance: .
v_gene: TRBV10-1
d_gene: .
CDR3nt: TGCGCCAGCAGTGATTTGCGGGGGCCGGGCAATCAGCCCCAGCATTTT
CDR3aa: CASSDLRGPGNQPQHF

j_gene: TRBJ2-7
abundance: .
v_gene: TRBV12-3/TRBV12-4
d_gene: .
CDR3nt: TGTGCCAGCAGTTTACAGGGGTACGAGCAGTACTTC
CDR3aa: CASSLQGYEQYF

j_gene: TRBJ1-5
abundance: .
v_gene: TRBV21-1
d_gene: .
CDR3nt: TGTGCCAGCAGCAAAGGTACGCCTCCCTATAGCAATCAGCCCCAGCATTTT
CDR3aa: CASSKGTPPYSNQPQHF

j_gene: TRBJ1-2
abundance: .
v_gene: TRBV5-1
d_gene: .
CDR3nt: TGCGCCAGCAGCGTCAAGACAGGTAGAGGGGTAGCTGATGGCTACACCTTC
CDR3aa: CASSVKTGRGVADGYTF

j_gene: TRBJ2-7
abundance: .
v_gene: TRBV5-6
d_gene: TRBD1
CDR3nt: TGTGCCAGCAGCTCTCGGACAGGCTTGAGCTCCTACGAGCAGTACTTC
CDR3aa: CASSSRTGLSSYEQYF

j_gene: TRBJ2-7
abundance: .
v_gene: TRBV28
d_gene: .
CDR3nt: TGTGCCAGCAGTTTATCGAGGCCTACCTACGAGCAGTACTTC
CDR3aa: CASSLSRPTYEQYF

j_gene: TRBJ2-7
abundance: .
v_gene: TRBV28
d_gene: .
CDR3nt: TGTGCCAGCAGTTTGACAGTCTCCTACGAGCAGTACTTC
CDR3aa: CASSLTVSYEQYF

j_gene: TRBJ2-7
abundance: .
v_gene: TRBV28
d_gene: TRBD2
CDR3nt: TGTGCCAGCGGGGGACTAGCGGATTACGAGCAGTACTTC
CDR3aa: CASGGLADYEQYF

j_gene: TRBJ2-5
abundance: .
v_gene: TRBV27
d_gene: .
CDR3nt: TGTGCCAGCAGTTCGTTACCAGATGGGACCCAGTACTTC
CDR3aa: CASSSLPDGTQYF

j_gene: TRBJ1-3
abundance: .
v_gene: TRBV3-1/TRBV3-2
d_gene: TRBD1
CDR3nt: TGTGCCAGCAGCCCGACAGGGCTTAACACCATATATTTT
CDR3aa: CASSPTGLNTIYF

j_gene: TRBJ1-2
abundance: .
v_gene: TRBV6-5
d_gene: .
CDR3nt: TGTGCCAGCAGTTTCTACGGGGGGCAAAATGGCTACACCTTC
CDR3aa: CASSFYGGQNGYTF

j_gene: TRBJ2-2
abundance: .
v_gene: TRBV5-6
d_gene: TRBD2
CDR3nt: TGTGCCAGCAGCCCCCGGACTAGCGGGAGTAAGGCCGGGGAGCTGTTTTTT
CDR3aa: CASSPRTSGSKAGELFF

j_gene: TRBJ2-1
abundance: .
v_gene: TRBV27
d_gene: .
CDR3nt: TGTGCCAGCAGTTTGCTAGCCCACAATGAGCAGTTCTTC
CDR3aa: CASSLLAHNEQFF

j_gene: TRBJ2-7
abundance: .
v_gene: TRBV3-1/TRBV3-2
d_gene: TRBD2
CDR3nt: TGTGCCAGCAGCCCTACTAGCGGGAGCCCCTACGAGCAGTACTTC
CDR3aa: CASSPTSGSPYEQYF

j_gene: TRBJ1-1
abundance: .
v_gene: TRBV28
d_gene: .
CDR3nt: TGTGCCAGCACCCAGGGAGGATTATCTGAAGCTTTCTTT
CDR3aa: CASTQGGLSEAFF

j_gene: TRBJ1-5
abundance: .
v_gene: TRBV28
d_gene: TRBD1
CDR3nt: TGTGCCAGCAGTTTGGGACAGGCGGTTCAGCCCCAGCATTTT
CDR3aa: CASSLGQAVQPQHF

j_gene: TRBJ2-4
abundance: .
v_gene: TRBV9
d_gene: .
CDR3nt: TGTGCCAGCAGCGTTGGGGGGGCGTCCAAAAACATTCAGTACTTC
CDR3aa: CASSVGGASKNIQYF

j_gene: TRBJ2-1
abundance: .
v_gene: TRBV9
d_gene: TRBD1
CDR3nt: TGTGCCAGCAGCATACACTTCGGACAGGGGGCCTACAATGAGCAGTTCTTC
CDR3aa: CASSIHFGQGAYNEQFF

j_gene: TRBJ1-1
abundance: .
v_gene: TRBV9
d_gene: TRBD1
CDR3nt: TGTGCCAGCAGCGTGCAGGGGCAGGGGGACACTGAAGCTTTCTTT
CDR3aa: CASSVQGQGDTEAFF

j_gene: TRBJ1-4
abundance: .
v_gene: TRBV5-4
d_gene: TRBD1
CDR3nt: TGTGCCAGCAGCTTGAGACACAGGGGAGCTAATGAAAAACTGTTTTTT
CDR3aa: CASSLRHRGANEKLFF

j_gene: TRBJ1-2
abundance: .
v_gene: TRBV10-3
d_gene: TRBD1
CDR3nt: TGTGCCATCAGTGGGACAGGGGGCGCTGGCTACACCTTC
CDR3aa: CAISGTGGAGYTF

j_gene: TRBJ2-3
abundance: .
v_gene: TRBV30
d_gene: .
CDR3nt: TGTGCCTGGAGTATCCCAGGGACAGATACGCAGTATTTT
CDR3aa: CAWSIPGTDTQYF

j_gene: TRBJ1-5
abundance: .
v_gene: TRBV4-3
d_gene: .
CDR3nt: TGCGCCAGCAGCCAAGGCGTCAGGGGCGGCCAGCCCCAGCATTTT
CDR3aa: CASSQGVRGGQPQHF

j_gene: TRBJ2-7
abundance: .
v_gene: TRBV7-2
d_gene: TRBD1
CDR3nt: TGTGCCAGCAGTCCACAAGGACAGGGGGCGGACGAGCAGTACTTC
CDR3aa: CASSPQGQGADEQYF

j_gene: TRBJ2-3
abundance: .
v_gene: TRBV27
d_gene: .
CDR3nt: TGTGCCAGCAGTCCTAGGAGGGAGACGATGAATACGCAGTATTTT
CDR3aa: CASSPRRETMNTQYF

j_gene: TRBJ1-1
abundance: .
v_gene: TRBV28
d_gene: TRBD1
CDR3nt: TGTGCCAGCAGAAGGGACAGCCACACTGAAGCTTTCTTT
CDR3aa: CASRRDSHTEAFF

j_gene: TRBJ2-5
abundance: .
v_gene: TRBV6-4
d_gene: TRBD2
CDR3nt: TGTGCCAGCAGCCGACTAGCGGGAGAGGAGACCCAGTACTTC
CDR3aa: CASSRLAGEETQYF

j_gene: TRBJ1-2
abundance: few
v_gene: TRBV19
d_gene: TRBD1
CDR3nt: TGTGCCAGTAGTGCCCGGACAGGGTGGCCGGGCTACACCTTC
CDR3aa: CASSARTGWPGYTF

j_gene: TRBJ1-2
abundance: few
v_gene: TRBV28
d_gene: TRBD1
CDR3nt: TGTGCCAGCAGTTTAATAGGAGGACAGGGAACTGACTATGGCTACACCTTC
CDR3aa: CASSLIGGQGTDYGYTF

j_gene: TRBJ2-1
abundance: .
v_gene: TRBV19
d_gene: .
CDR3nt: TGTGCCAGTAGTATAGTCGGGTACAATGAGCAGTTCTTC
CDR3aa: CASSIVGYNEQFF

j_gene: TRBJ2-7
abundance: .
v_gene: TRBV30
d_gene: TRBD2
CDR3nt: TGTGCCTGGAGTGTAGATCGGCTCCAAGGACTAGCGGGAGGGCCTTCCCTCTACGAGCAGTACTTC
CDR3aa: CAWSVDRLQGLAGGPSLYEQYF

j_gene: TRBJ2-7
abundance: .
v_gene: TRBV3-1/TRBV3-2
d_gene: .
CDR3nt: TGTGCCAGCAGCCAAGTTTCTCGGGTACCCCTATACGAGCAGTACTTC
CDR3aa: CASSQVSRVPLYEQYF

j_gene: TRBJ2-1
abundance: .
v_gene: TRBV3-1/TRBV3-2
d_gene: .
CDR3nt: TGTGCCAGCAGCTCAGGGGCACTTGGGCCCTACAATGAGCAGTTCTTC
CDR3aa: CASSSGALGPYNEQFF

j_gene: TRBJ2-3
abundance: .
v_gene: TRBV28
d_gene: .
CDR3nt: TGTGCCAGCAGGAAATCAGGGACAGATACGCAGTATTTT
CDR3aa: CASRKSGTDTQYF

j_gene: TRBJ1-5
abundance: .
v_gene: TRBV19
d_gene: .
CDR3nt: TGTGCCAGTAGCCAGGGCCGCAATCAGCCCCAGCATTTT
CDR3aa: CASSQGRNQPQHF

j_gene: TRBJ1-5
abundance: .
v_gene: TRBV5-1
d_gene: .
CDR3nt: TGCGCCAGCCGCAGGGAAGATGATCAGCCCCAGCATTTT
CDR3aa: CASRREDDQPQHF

j_gene: TRBJ1-5
abundance: .
v_gene: TRBV19
d_gene: TRBD1
CDR3nt: TGTGCCAGTCGGGACAGGGGAAGTAAGCAGCCCCAGCATTTT
CDR3aa: CASRDRGSKQPQHF

j_gene: TRBJ2-5
abundance: .
v_gene: TRBV5-1
d_gene: .
CDR3nt: TGCGCCAGCAGTCGGGAAGTTCGGGAGACCCAGTACTTC
CDR3aa: CASSREVRETQYF

j_gene: TRBJ2-4
abundance: .
v_gene: TRBV14
d_gene: TRBD1
CDR3nt: TGTGCCAGCAGCCCTTCAAGACAGGGGGACATTCAGTACTTC
CDR3aa: CASSPSRQGDIQYF

j_gene: TRBJ2-6
abundance: .
v_gene: TRBV7-3
d_gene: .
CDR3nt: TGTGCCAGCAGCCACCAGGGGCCTGGGGCCAACGTCCTGACTTTC
CDR3aa: CASSHQGPGANVLTF

j_gene: TRBJ2-1
abundance: .
v_gene: TRBV5-1
d_gene: .
CDR3nt: TGCGCCAGCAGGAGACTAGGGGAGACTAATGAGCAGTTCTTC
CDR3aa: CASRRLGETNEQFF

j_gene: TRBJ1-1
abundance: .
v_gene: TRBV6-6
d_gene: .
CDR3nt: TGTGCCAGCCGGACTGGACCCATGAACACTGAAGCTTTCTTT
CDR3aa: CASRTGPMNTEAFF

j_gene: TRBJ1-3
abundance: .
v_gene: TRBV10-3
d_gene: .
CDR3nt: TGTGGTGGGGGCCCTGGAAACACCATATATTTT
CDR3aa: CGGGPGNTIYF

j_gene: TRBJ2-1
abundance: .
v_gene: TRBV5-1
d_gene: .
CDR3nt: TGCGCCAGCAGCTTGGTCGTGAGGGAAGATGAGCAGTTCTTC
CDR3aa: CASSLVVREDEQFF

j_gene: TRBJ2-1
abundance: .
v_gene: TRBV27
d_gene: TRBD1
CDR3nt: TGTGCCAGCAAACACACAGGGGGAACCTACAATGAGCAGTTCTTC
CDR3aa: CASKHTGGTYNEQFF

j_gene: TRBJ1-1
abundance: .
v_gene: TRBV7-9
d_gene: TRBD1
CDR3nt: TGTGCCAGCAGCTTAGTCCAGGGGGCGAAACAGGGTGAAGCTTTCTTT
CDR3aa: CASSLVQGAKQGEAFF

j_gene: TRBJ2-7
abundance: .
v_gene: TRBV7-9
d_gene: TRBD1
CDR3nt: TGTGCCAGCAGCTTTTGGGGACAGGGGCCCGAGCAGTACTTC
CDR3aa: CASSFWGQGPEQYF